This TCR beta chain is drawn from a study of regulatory T cells in long-lasting Graves disease. The CDR3 extends over 16 amino acids. The V gene end was trimmed by 3 bases and the J gene end by 0 bases; junction bases not matched to a gene: 3. Germline V lookup: CDR1 KGHDR, CDR2 SFDVKD. According to the study, TCR beta libraries were built with iRepertoire HTBI primers and CDR3-region Arm-PCR. TCRdb reprocessed the multiplex PCR reads via MiXCR and lists one record per CDR3 protein. The table records under 450,000 distinct CDR3 sequences, roughly 24% of them present only once. Time point denoted: persistent/refractory GD, antithyroid drugs over 5 years with positive TRAb. Construction of the TCR library relied on RNA isolated from PBMCs.

Sample: peripheral blood mononuclear cells (PBMCs), taken when the disease was refractory, from a patient treated with antithyroid drugs. The TCR was taken from a woman in her thirties or forties with Graves disease. The chain couples TRBV24-1 to TRBJ1-5, with 8 bases lining up with TRBD1. CDR3 region: CATSDGQGFSNQPQHF. DNA for the CDR3: TGTGCCACCAGTGATGGACAGGGTTTTAGCAATCAGCCCCAGCATTTT.